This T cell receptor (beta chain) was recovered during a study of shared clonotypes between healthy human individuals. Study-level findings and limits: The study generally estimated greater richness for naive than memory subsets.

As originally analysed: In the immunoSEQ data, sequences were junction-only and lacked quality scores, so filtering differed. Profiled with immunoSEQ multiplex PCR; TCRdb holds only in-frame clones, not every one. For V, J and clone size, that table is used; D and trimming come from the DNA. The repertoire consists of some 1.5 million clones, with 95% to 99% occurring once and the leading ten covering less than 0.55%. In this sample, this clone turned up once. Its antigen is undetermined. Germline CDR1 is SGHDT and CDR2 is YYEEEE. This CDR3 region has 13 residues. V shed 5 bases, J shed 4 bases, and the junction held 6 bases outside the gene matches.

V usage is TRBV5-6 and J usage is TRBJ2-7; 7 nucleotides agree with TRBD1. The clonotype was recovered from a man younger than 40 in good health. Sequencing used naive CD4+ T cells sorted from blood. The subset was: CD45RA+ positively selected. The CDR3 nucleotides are TGTGCCAGCAGTCGTCCGACAGGGTACGAGCAGTACTTC. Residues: CASSRPTGYEQYF.